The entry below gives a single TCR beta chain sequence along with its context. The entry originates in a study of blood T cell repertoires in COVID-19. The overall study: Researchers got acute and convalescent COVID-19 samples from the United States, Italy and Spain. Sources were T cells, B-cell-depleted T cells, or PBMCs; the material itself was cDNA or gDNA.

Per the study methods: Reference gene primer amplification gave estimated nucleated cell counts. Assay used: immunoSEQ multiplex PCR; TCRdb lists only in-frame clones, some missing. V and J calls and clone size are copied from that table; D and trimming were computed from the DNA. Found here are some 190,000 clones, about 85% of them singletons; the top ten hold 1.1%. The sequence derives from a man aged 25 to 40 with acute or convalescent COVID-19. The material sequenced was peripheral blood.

Here the CDR3 reads CASSWGLAGSYEQYF. The CDR3 DNA follows: TGTGCCAGCAGCTGGGGACTAGCGGGTAGCTACGAGCAGTACTTC. V usage is TRBV11-2 and J usage is TRBJ2-7; TRBD2 agrees at 12 bases. The CDR3 covers 15 residues. With V trimmed by 4 bases and J by 3 bases, 4 bases remained unmatched. CDR1 is SGHAT and CDR2 is FQNNGV in the germline V gene. The complete variable domain, with remaining parts taken from reference TRBV11-2 and TRBJ2-7, reads EAGVAQSPRYKIIEKRQSVAFWCNPISGHATLYWYQQILGQGPKLLIQFQNNGVVDDSQLPKDRFSAERLKGVDSTLKIQPAKLEDSAVYLCASSWGLAGSYEQYFGPGTRLTVT.